Given below is one T cell receptor (beta chain) in context. The antigen remains undetermined. This entry comes from a study of OX40 agonist ivuxolimab in advanced cancers. As for the study in general: Dosing consisted of intravenous ivuxolimab at 0.01 to 10 mg/kg every 2 weeks.

Sequenced by immunoSEQ multiplex PCR; TCRdb stores in-frame clones only, minus some. In the table there are 79,000 or so clones, approximately 85% of which are singletons. V shed 6 bases, J shed 1 base, and the junction held 7 bases outside the gene matches. Germline CDR1 is WSHSY and CDR2 is SAAADI. The CDR3 covers 15 residues. Study-wide findings and caveats: Expanded clones were, on average, more numerous among CD8+ T cells than CD4+.

This clonotype was obtained from an adult with an advanced solid tumor such as melanoma, head and neck, liver or kidney cancer. Sequencing used CD4+ or CD8+ T cells sorted from blood, obtained in a trial of the OX40 agonist ivuxolimab. The chain recombines TRBV10-2 with TRBJ2-3; 7 nucleotides align to TRBD1. The CDR3 spells CASRQPGQGTDTQYF. The DNA for the CDR3 is TGCGCCAGCAGACAACCCGGACAGGGCACAGATACGCAGTATTTT.